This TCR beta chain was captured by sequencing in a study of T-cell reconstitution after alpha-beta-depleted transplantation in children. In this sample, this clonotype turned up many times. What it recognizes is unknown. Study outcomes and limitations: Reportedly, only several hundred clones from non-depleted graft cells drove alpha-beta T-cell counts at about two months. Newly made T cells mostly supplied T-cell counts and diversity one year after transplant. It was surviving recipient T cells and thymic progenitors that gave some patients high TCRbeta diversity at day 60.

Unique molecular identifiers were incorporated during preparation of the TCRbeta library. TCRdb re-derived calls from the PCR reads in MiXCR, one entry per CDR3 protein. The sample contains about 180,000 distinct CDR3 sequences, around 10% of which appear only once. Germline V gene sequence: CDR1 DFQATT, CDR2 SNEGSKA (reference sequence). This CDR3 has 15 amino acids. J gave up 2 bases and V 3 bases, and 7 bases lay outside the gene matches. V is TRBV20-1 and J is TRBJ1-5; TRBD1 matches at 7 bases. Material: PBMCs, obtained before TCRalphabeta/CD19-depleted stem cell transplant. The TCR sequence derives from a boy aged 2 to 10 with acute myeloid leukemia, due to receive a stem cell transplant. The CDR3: CSASRGGGGNQPQHF. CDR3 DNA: TGCAGTGCTAGTCGAGGGGGCGGTGGCAATCAGCCCCAGCATTTT.